This T cell receptor (beta chain) came from a study of early T cells in non-severe SARS-CoV-2 infection. As for the study in general: Bulk RNA isolated from unsorted whole blood underwent sequencing; chains were not paired.

Whole-study results and caveats: VDJdb matching skewed toward anti-spike CD8 responses, missing private and CD4 specificities.

This clonotype came up a few times. Its antigen is unidentified. The CDR3 is made up of 18 amino acids. The J segment lost 1 base and the V segment lost 9 bases, leaving 17 bases of the junction unmatched. The germline V gene encodes CDR1 MNHEY and CDR2 SMNVEV (reference sequence). Researchers tagged individual cDNA molecules with unique molecular identifiers. TCRdb reprocessed the 5' RACE reads via MiXCR and lists one record per CDR3 protein. The sample includes 80,000 to 100,000 distinct CDR3 sequences, roughly an eighth of them seen just once. Material: whole blood. The rearrangement links TRBV27 to TRBJ2-3; TRBD2 agrees at 9 bases. This receptor was taken from an adult who was a healthcare worker with PCR-confirmed SARS-CoV-2 infection or an uninfected control (not recorded which). Written as DNA, the CDR3 is TGTGCCAGAGGGGGGGAGCGGGAGGCCCCCTCCGGCACAGATACGCAGTATTTT. It translates to CARGGEREAPSGTDTQYF.